The text below deals with one TCR beta chain. The sample originates from a study of blood T cell repertoires in COVID-19. Study-level information: Samples of COVID-19 (acute and convalescent) were obtained from the United States, Italy and Spain. The cDNA or gDNA used as material had been derived from T cells, B-cell-depleted T cells, or PBMCs.

Data came from immunoSEQ multiplex PCR; TCRdb stores just in-frame clones and leaves some out. This sample yields about 49,000 clones, of which roughly 90% are seen a single time; under 15% belongs to the top ten. The CDR3 sequence is 15 residues long. With 1 base removed from V and 5 bases from J, the gap between germline ends came to 14 bases. From germline, CDR1 is SEHNR and CDR2 FQNEAQ (reference sequence). Sequencing input: peripheral blood. This chain uses TRBV7-9 with TRBJ1-1; possibly TRBD1 for D (5 bases). The source of this sequence is a man aged 80 or over with acute or convalescent COVID-19. CDR3 bases: TGTGCCAGCAGCTTAGAGGGGATATCGGGTACTGAAGCTTTCTTT. It codes for CASSLEGISGTEAFF.